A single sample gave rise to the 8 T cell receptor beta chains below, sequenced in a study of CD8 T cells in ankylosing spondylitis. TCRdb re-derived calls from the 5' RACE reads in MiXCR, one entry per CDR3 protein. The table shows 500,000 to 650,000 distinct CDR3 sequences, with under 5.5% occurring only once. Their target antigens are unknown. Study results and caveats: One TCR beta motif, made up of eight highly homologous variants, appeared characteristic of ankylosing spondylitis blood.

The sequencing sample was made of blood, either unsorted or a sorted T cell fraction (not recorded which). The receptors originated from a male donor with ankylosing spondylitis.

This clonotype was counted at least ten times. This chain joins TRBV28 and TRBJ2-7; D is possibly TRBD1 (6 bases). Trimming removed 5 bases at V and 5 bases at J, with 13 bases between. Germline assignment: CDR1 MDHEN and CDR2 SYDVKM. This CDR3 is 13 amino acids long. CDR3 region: CASSTPWGHEQYF. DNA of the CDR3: TGTGCCAGCAGTACCCCGTGGGGGCACGAGCAGTACTTC. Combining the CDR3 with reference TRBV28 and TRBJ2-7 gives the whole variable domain DVKVTQSSRYLVKRTGEKVFLECVQDMDHENMFWYRQDPGLGLRLIYFSYDVKMKEKGDIPEGYSVSREKKERFSLILESASTNQTSMYLCASSTPWGHEQYFGPGTRLTVT.

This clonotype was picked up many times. The CDR3 reads CASSLLGRNQETQYF. CDR3 sequence (DNA): TGTGCCAGCAGCTTACTAGGCCGAAACCAAGAGACCCAGTACTTC. The chain carries TRBV7-2 and TRBJ2-5; D not certain. The V and J ends lost 2 bases and 0 bases respectively, with 10 bases between them. Germline values: CDR1 SGHTA, CDR2 FQGNSA. The CDR3 spans 15 residues. Variable domain in full (rest from reference TRBV7-2 and TRBJ2-5): GAGVSQSPSNKVTEKGKDVELRCDPISGHTALYWYRQSLGQGLEFLIYFQGNSAPDKSGLPSDRFSAERTGGSVSTLTIQRTQQEDSAVYLCASSLLGRNQETQYFGPGTRLLVL.

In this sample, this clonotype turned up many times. The CDR3 spells CASSRRDRANEKLFF. The DNA for the CDR3 is TGCGCCAGCAGCCGCCGGGACAGGGCTAATGAAAAACTGTTTTTT. The chain employs TRBV4-3 and TRBJ1-4; 9 bases align to TRBD1. CDR1 is LGHNA and CDR2 is YSLEER in the germline V gene. The V gene end was trimmed by 4 bases and the J gene end by 3 bases; junction bases not matched to a gene: 3. The CDR3 sequence is 15 residues long.

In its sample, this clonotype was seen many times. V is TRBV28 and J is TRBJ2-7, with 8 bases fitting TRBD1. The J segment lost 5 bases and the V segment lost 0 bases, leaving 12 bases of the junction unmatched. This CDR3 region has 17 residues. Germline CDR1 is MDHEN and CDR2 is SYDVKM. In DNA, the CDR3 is TGTGCCAGCAGTTTATGGGTAGGGCAGGGGGCTGTCGACGAGCAGTACTTC. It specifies CASSLWVGQGAVDEQYF. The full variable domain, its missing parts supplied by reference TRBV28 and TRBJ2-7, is DVKVTQSSRYLVKRTGEKVFLECVQDMDHENMFWYRQDPGLGLRLIYFSYDVKMKEKGDIPEGYSVSREKKERFSLILESASTNQTSMYLCASSLWVGQGAVDEQYFGPGTRLTVT.

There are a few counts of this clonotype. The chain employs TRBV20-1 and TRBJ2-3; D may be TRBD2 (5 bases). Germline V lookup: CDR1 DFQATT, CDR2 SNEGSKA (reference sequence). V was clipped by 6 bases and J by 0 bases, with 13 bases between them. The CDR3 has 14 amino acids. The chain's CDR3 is CSARRRESTDTQYF. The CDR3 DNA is TGCAGTGCAAGGAGACGGGAAAGCACAGATACGCAGTATTTT.

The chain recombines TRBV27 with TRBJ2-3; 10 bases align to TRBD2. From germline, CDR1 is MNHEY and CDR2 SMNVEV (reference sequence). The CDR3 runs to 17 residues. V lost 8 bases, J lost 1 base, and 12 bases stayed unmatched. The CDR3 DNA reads TGTGCCAGCGGAGGGGGAGCGGGGGGGCGGGGCACAGATACGCAGTATTTT. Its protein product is CASGGGAGGRGTDTQYF.

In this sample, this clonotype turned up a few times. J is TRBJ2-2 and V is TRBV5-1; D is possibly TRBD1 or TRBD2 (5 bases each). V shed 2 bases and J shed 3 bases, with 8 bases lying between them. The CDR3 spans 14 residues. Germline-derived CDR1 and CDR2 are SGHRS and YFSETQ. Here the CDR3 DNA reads TGCGCCAGCAGCTTTCAGGGACACACCGGGGAGCTGTTTTTT. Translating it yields CASSFQGHTGELFF.

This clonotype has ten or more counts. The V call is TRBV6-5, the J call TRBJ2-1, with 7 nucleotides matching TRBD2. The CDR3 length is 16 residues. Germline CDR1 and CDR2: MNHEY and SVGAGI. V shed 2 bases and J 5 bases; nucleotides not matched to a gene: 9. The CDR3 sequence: CASSYREVGEDNEQFF. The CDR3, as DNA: TGTGCCAGCAGTTACCGGGAGGTTGGGGAAGACAATGAGCAGTTCTTC.